This T cell receptor (beta chain) was sequenced during a study of identical twins. TCRdb re-analysed the 5' RACE reads in MiXCR, keeping a single row per CDR3 protein. The sample consists of approximately 260,000 distinct CDR3 sequences, more than 13% of them appearing once. This CDR3 region has 15 residues. The V end lost 5 bases, the J end lost 2 bases, and 15 bases lay between the germline ends. Germline V gives CDR1 KGHSH, CDR2 LQKENI. Concerning this clonotype: Its antigen remains unknown.

Study results and limitations: For zero-insertion analyses, partial confounding could come from invariant MAIT and iNKT cells.

The chain couples TRBV18 to TRBJ1-2; D might be TRBD1 (5 bases). Input material: memory (CD45RO+) T cells sorted from blood. The origin of this receptor is a woman aged 18-35 years in good health. The CDR3 sequence is CASSTTLSGNYGYTF. The DNA for the CDR3 is TGTGCCAGCTCAACGACACTCTCAGGGAACTATGGCTACACCTTC.